These 26 T cell receptor beta chains were all obtained from the same sample, sequenced in a study of T-cell memory formation after mild COVID-19 (dated by TCRdb to about 2021). The library relied on 5' RACE. Sequencing used an Illumina NovaSeq 6000. TCRdb reanalyzed the raw reads on its own, using fastp at Q25 for trimming and MiXCR for clone calling, and kept in-frame beta chains. CDR3 protein duplicates are merged, each entry listing the most common genes and DNA. The sample contains about 560,000 distinct CDR3 sequences, 15% to 20% of them found a single time. The leading ten clones occupy roughly 7.7% of the sample. Sequencing was carried out using PBMCs or a T cell subset sorted from them (not recorded which). Source of these receptors: an adult woman who had mild COVID-19 (a few samples of this study predate the infection). The sample titles of this study are shuffled in the database, so cell type and time point are left out; the donor was told from shared clones.

This clonotype showed up just a few times. This chain joins TRBV9 and TRBJ2-5; no firm D call. Trimming cost V 0 bases and J 1 base, with 7 bases left between them. The CDR3 sequence is 14 residues long. Germline V gene sequence: CDR1 SGDLS, CDR2 YYNGEE. The CDR3 loop is CASSVDPTQETQYF. In nucleotides, the CDR3 is TGTGCCAGCAGCGTAGATCCCACCCAAGAGACCCAGTACTTC.

Only a few counts were recorded for this clonotype. The chain joins TRBV20-1 to TRBJ2-5; D might be TRBD2 (5 bases). The CDR3 is 13 amino acids. Germline values: CDR1 DFQATT, CDR2 SNEGSKA (reference sequence). V dropped 8 bases and J dropped 2 bases, with 15 bases sitting between them. The CDR3 sequence is CSYMASTQETQYF. DNA of the CDR3: TGCAGTTATATGGCTAGCACTCAAGAGACCCAGTACTTC.

The rearrangement joins TRBV6-5 to TRBJ2-7, with TRBD2 as a possible D gene (7 bases). The germline V gene has CDR1 MNHEY and CDR2 SVGAGI. This CDR3 is 15 amino acids long. Trimming left V 2 bases short and J 2 bases short, with 13 bases between. CDR3: CASSYVGGGTYEQYF. CDR3 in DNA: TGTGCCAGCAGTTACGTGGGAGGGGGTACCTACGAGCAGTACTTC.

A few counts support this clonotype. This chain links TRBV12-3 or TRBV12-4 with TRBJ1-1; possible D gene TRBD1, 6 bases. Trimming removed 3 bases at V and 0 bases at J, with 17 bases between. The length of the CDR3 is 17 residues. CDR3 residues: CASSFPGQGLMNTEAFF. CDR3 nucleotide sequence: TGTGCCAGCAGTTTCCCGGGGCAGGGGCTAATGAACACTGAAGCTTTCTTT.

The chain employs TRBV24-1 and TRBJ2-3; no clear D. There are 13 residues in the CDR3. Germline CDR1 and CDR2: KGHDR and SFDVKD. V lost 9 bases, J lost 2 bases, and 11 bases lay in between. CDR3 nucleotides: TGTGCCACCGCAGAAGATATCACAGATACGCAGTATTTT. Protein: CATAEDITDTQYF.

This clonotype was observed a few times. The rearrangement uses TRBV7-9 and TRBJ2-3, with 9 positions matching TRBD1. J was trimmed by 1 base and V by 2 bases; bases with no gene match: 10. Per germline, CDR1 SEHNR and CDR2 FQNEAQ (reference sequence). CDR3 size: 18 residues. CDR3 region: CASSLPSDRGARTDTQYF. As DNA, the CDR3 is TGTGCCAGCAGCTTACCCTCGGACAGGGGCGCACGCACAGATACGCAGTATTTT.

This clonotype was seen many times. The chain links TRBV12-3 or TRBV12-4 to TRBJ2-7; D call uncertain. The CDR3 consists of 13 residues. V was clipped by 3 bases and J by 2 bases, with 8 bases between them. DNA of the CDR3: TGTGCCAGCAGTTTGAACACCGCCTACGAGCAGTACTTC. It encodes CASSLNTAYEQYF.

The CDR3 DNA is TGCGCCAGCAGCCCCCTCTGGGGACAGGGCACCGGGGAGCTGTTTTTT. Translating it yields CASSPLWGQGTGELFF. J is TRBJ2-2 and V is TRBV5-1; TRBD1 agrees at 9 bases. CDR3 length: 16 amino acids. CDR1 SGHRS and CDR2 YFSETQ come from the germline V gene. J gave up 4 bases and V 4 bases, and 8 bases lay outside the gene matches.

This clonotype was counted between two and nine times. The rearrangement uses TRBV4-1 and TRBJ1-2; D is unclear. The CDR3 is 17 amino acids. Germline V gene sequence: CDR1 MGHRA, CDR2 YSYEKL. Trimming removed 4 bases at V and 4 bases at J, with 22 bases between. CDR3 sequence: CASSLALGAEAFYGYTF. The CDR3 DNA follows: TGCGCCAGCAGCCTGGCCCTCGGCGCCGAAGCTTTCTATGGCTACACCTTC.

This clonotype was counted between two and nine times. The rearrangement links TRBV7-2 to TRBJ2-1; TRBD2 aligns across 11 bases. CDR1 is SGHTA and CDR2 is FQGNSA in the germline V gene. The CDR3 spans 16 residues. V lost 5 bases to trimming and J lost 10 bases; unmatched junction nucleotides: 13. CDR3 amino acids: CASSTRLAGTPGEQFF. The DNA for the CDR3 is TGTGCCAGCAGCACCCGACTAGCGGGGACGCCTGGGGAGCAGTTCTTC.

This chain uses TRBV11-2 with TRBJ2-7; no firm D call. With 5 bases removed from V and 3 bases from J, the gap between germline ends came to 14 bases. This CDR3 region has 14 residues. Germline CDR1 is SGHAT and CDR2 is FQNNGV. This CDR3 reads CASSTVDFFYEQYF. The CDR3 DNA reads as TGTGCCAGCAGCACCGTCGACTTTTTCTACGAGCAGTACTTC.

The chain is built from TRBV11-3 and TRBJ2-5, with D maybe TRBD2 (6 bases). CDR1 and CDR2 (germline): SGHNT, YENEEA. The CDR3 totals 15 residues. V lost 5 bases, J lost 2 bases, and 15 bases lay in between. Here the CDR3 reads CASSLEGLPQETQYF. For the CDR3, the DNA is TGTGCCAGCAGCCTGGAAGGACTACCACAAGAGACCCAGTACTTC.

This clonotype has only a few counts. V gene TRBV12-3 or TRBV12-4 combines with J gene TRBJ2-3; 14 nucleotides align to TRBD2. V lost 6 bases, J lost 1 base, and 12 bases stayed unmatched. The CDR3 runs to 19 residues. This CDR3 is CASRHSETGLAGGTDTQYF. The CDR3, as DNA: TGTGCCAGCAGGCACTCCGAAACGGGACTAGCGGGGGGCACAGATACGCAGTATTTT.

This clonotype occurred a few times. The chain combines TRBV21-1 with TRBJ2-7; no check of the table's D call, TRBD1, against the DNA was made. TRBV21-1 is reported as a pseudogene. This CDR3 comprises 16 residues. CDR3 sequence: CASSNLSWGTYYEQYF. CDR3 sequence (DNA): TGTGCCAGCAGCAACCTTTCCTGGGGGACCTACTACGAGCAGTACTTC.

The chain couples TRBV14 to TRBJ1-2, with D perhaps matching TRBD1 (5 bases). The CDR3 covers 13 residues. With 4 bases removed from V and 4 bases from J, the gap between germline ends came to 10 bases. Germline loops: CDR1 SGHDN, CDR2 FVKESK. CDR3 bases: TGTGCCAGCAGCCCCACTCAGGGCTATGGCTACACCTTC. This codes for CASSPTQGYGYTF. The full variable domain, in which reference TRBV14 and TRBJ1-2 provide the parts outside the CDR3, is EAGVTQFPSHSVIEKGQTVTLRCDPISGHDNLYWYRRVMGKEIKFLLHFVKESKQDESGMPNNRFLAERTGGTYSTLKVQPAELEDSGVYFCASSPTQGYGYTFGSGTRLTVV.

This clonotype was found a few times. The rearrangement uses TRBV6-1 and TRBJ2-7, with no clear D. The CDR3 spans 12 residues. The V and J ends lost 4 bases and 6 bases respectively, with 10 bases between them. Germline lookup yields CDR1 MNHNS and CDR2 SASEGT. The CDR3 sequence: CASSAGVREQYF. CDR3 bases: TGTGCCAGCAGTGCAGGAGTCCGCGAGCAGTACTTC.

This rearrangement joins TRBV7-6 to TRBJ2-1; D is perhaps TRBD1 (5 bases). This CDR3 is built from 14 residues. Germline lookup yields CDR1 SGHVS and CDR2 FNYEAQ. Deletions cut 5 bases from V and 7 bases from J, with 15 bases between. CDR3 DNA sequence: TGTGCCAGCAGCGCGGTATCAGGGTTGAATGAGCAGTTCTTC. Its translation: CASSAVSGLNEQFF. Using reference TRBV7-6 and TRBJ2-1 for the parts outside the CDR3, the full variable domain is GAGVSQSPRYKVTKRGQDVALRCDPISGHVSLYWYRQALGQGPEFLTYFNYEAQQDKSGLPNDRFSAERPEGSISTLTIQRTEQRDSAMYRCASSAVSGLNEQFFGPGTRLTVL.

The V and J genes are TRBV4-2 and TRBJ2-1; TRBD1 or TRBD2 may be the D gene (5 bases each). This CDR3 has 16 residues. The germline V gene has CDR1 LGHNA and CDR2 YNFKEQ. V lost 0 bases, J lost 7 bases, and 16 bases lay in between. This chain's CDR3 is CASSQEFGTRGNEQFF. CDR3 sequence (DNA): TGTGCCAGCAGCCAAGAATTCGGGACCCGAGGGAATGAGCAGTTCTTC.

CDR3 sequence: CAWSVGGFNTDTQYF. The CDR3 nucleotides read TGTGCCTGGAGTGTGGGGGGATTCAACACAGATACGCAGTATTTT. The chain recombines TRBV30 with TRBJ2-3, with D perhaps matching TRBD2 (6 bases). Germline-derived CDR1 and CDR2 are GTSNPN and SVGIG (reference sequence). The V and J ends lost 0 bases and 2 bases respectively, with 12 bases between them. This CDR3 has 15 residues.

The chain recombines TRBV7-9 with TRBJ1-4, with D perhaps TRBD1 (5 bases). This CDR3 has 16 residues. With 6 bases removed from V and 4 bases from J, the gap between germline ends came to 18 bases. CDR1 is SEHNR, CDR2 FQNEAQ, per germline (reference sequence). The CDR3 region is CASRAARGRINEKLFF. The CDR3, as DNA: TGTGCCAGCAGGGCTGCAAGGGGCAGAATTAATGAAAAACTGTTTTTT. Full variable domain (remainder filled in from reference TRBV7-9 and TRBJ1-4): DTGVSQNPRHKITKRGQNVTFRCDPISEHNRLYWYRQTLGQGPEFLTYFQNEAQLEKSRLLSDRFSAERPKGSFSTLEIQRTEQGDSAMYLCASRAARGRINEKLFFGSGTQLSVL.

This clonotype was counted between two and nine times. The V gene is TRBV5-1, the J gene TRBJ2-1, with 10 positions matching TRBD2. After removal of 4 bases from V and 6 bases from J, the junction contained 7 bases not matched to a gene. The length of the CDR3 is 15 residues. Per germline, CDR1 SGHRS and CDR2 YFSETQ. Written as DNA, the CDR3 is TGCGCCAGCAGCCCAGGGGAGCGGGGGGGCAATGAGCAGTTCTTC. Protein product: CASSPGERGGNEQFF.

This clonotype was counted between two and nine times. The rearrangement joins TRBV6-2 or TRBV6-3 to TRBJ1-2; no clear D. The CDR3 contains 13 residues. V was shortened by 0 bases and J by 8 bases, with 10 bases between the two germline ends. Germline V gene data show CDR1 as MNHEY and CDR2 as SVGEGT. The CDR3 DNA follows: TGTGCCAGCAGTTACTCAGGAACGCAAGGCTACACCTTC. Translating it yields CASSYSGTQGYTF.

This clonotype has ten or more counts. The CDR3 reads CATSRDGYEQYF. CDR3 bases: TGTGCCACCAGCAGAGATGGTTACGAGCAGTACTTC. The rearrangement uses TRBV15 and TRBJ2-7; D not certain. The CDR3 length is 12 residues. CDR1 and CDR2 from the germline V gene are LNHNV and YYDKDF (reference sequence). Between the trimmed V and J ends, which lost 0 bases and 4 bases, there was a span of 4 bases.

This chain joins TRBV25-1 and TRBJ1-2; a weak D match, TRBD1 (6 bases). Germline CDR1 reads MGHDK; CDR2 reads SYGVNS. CDR3 length equals 13 residues. Trimming removed 4 bases from V and 8 bases from J, with 14 bases in between. CDR3 sequence: CASSGGPGEGYTF. In DNA form, the CDR3 reads TGTGCCAGCAGTGGAGGCCCAGGGGAAGGCTACACCTTC.

CDR3 loop: CASSKGALGEKLFF. DNA for the CDR3: TGCGCCAGCAGCAAGGGGGCTCTCGGTGAAAAACTGTTTTTT. The gene calls are TRBV5-1 and TRBJ1-4; 7 bases are shared with TRBD1. The CDR3 spans 14 residues. V gave up 4 bases and J gave up 7 bases; unmatched junction bases: 7. Germline values: CDR1 SGHRS, CDR2 YFSETQ.

This sequence joins TRBV4-1 and TRBJ2-2; 8 nucleotides agree with TRBD2. The CDR3 length is 17 residues. V shed 3 bases, J shed 6 bases, and the junction held 12 bases outside the gene matches. In germline, CDR1 is MGHRA, CDR2 YSYEKL. The CDR3 reads CASSQITSLAGSGELFF. CDR3 DNA: TGCGCCAGCAGCCAGATTACTTCTCTAGCGGGTTCCGGGGAGCTGTTTTTT.